This T cell receptor beta chain emerged from a study of identical twins. One entry per CDR3 protein results from TCRdb running MiXCR on the 5' RACE reads. The table records approximately 470,000 distinct CDR3 sequences, about 14% of them present only once. The V end was cut by 1 base, the J end by 10 bases, with 8 bases between. CDR3 length: 11 amino acids. Germline-derived CDR1 and CDR2 are DFQATT and SNEGSKA (reference sequence). This clonotype was seen only a few times. These records were also assigned to another study, of yellow fever vaccine responses in identical twins. This second report adds: Twins showed a vaccine T cell response that reportedly seemed partly convergent, partly personalized.

The gene calls are TRBV20-1 and TRBJ2-1, with no clear D. The TCR sequence derives from a woman aged 18-29 years in good health. Sample: CD4+ T cells sorted from blood. The CDR3 bases are TGCAGTGCTAGAGGGACCTTAGAGCAGTTCTTC. It is translated as CSARGTLEQFF.